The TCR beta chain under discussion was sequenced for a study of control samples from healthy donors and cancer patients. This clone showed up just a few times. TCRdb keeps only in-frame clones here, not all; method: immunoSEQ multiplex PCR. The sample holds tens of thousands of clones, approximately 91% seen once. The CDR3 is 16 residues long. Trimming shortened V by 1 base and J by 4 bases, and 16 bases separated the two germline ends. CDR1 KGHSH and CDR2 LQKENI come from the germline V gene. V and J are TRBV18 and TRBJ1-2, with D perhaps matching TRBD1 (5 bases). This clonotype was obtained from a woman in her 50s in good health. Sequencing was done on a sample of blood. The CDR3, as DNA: TGTGCCAGCTCACCACGTGTAGAGGCAGGGAGCTATGGCTACACCTTC. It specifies CASSPRVEAGSYGYTF.